One T cell receptor beta chain is described in this entry. The sample comes from a study of blood T cell repertoires in COVID-19. Whole-study context: Sites across the United States, Italy and Spain contributed samples from acute and convalescent COVID-19.

V trimming: 7 bases; J trimming: 4 bases; junction bases outside the gene matches: 4. The CDR3 runs to 13 residues. In the authors' methods: It was from reference gene primer amplification that nucleated cell counts were estimated. Assay used: immunoSEQ multiplex PCR; TCRdb lists only in-frame clones, some missing. V and J calls and clone size come straight from that table; D and trimming were deduced from the DNA. Of just under 150,000 clones in the sample, around 84% are singletons; the top ten hold roughly 4.5%. The specimen sequenced was peripheral blood. The TCR was taken from a human donor in a cohort sampled during active COVID-19. The chain uses TRBV12-3 or TRBV12-4 and TRBJ2-3; TRBD2 agrees at 8 bases. CDR3 sequence (DNA): TGTGCCAGCAAGGGACTAGGGGCAGATACGCAGTATTTT. Encoded protein: CASKGLGADTQYF.